These 20 T cell receptor beta chains were all obtained from the same sample, sequenced in a study of CD4+ T cells in melanoma. The table came from immunoSEQ multiplex PCR; TCRdb's copy has only in-frame clones and leaves some out. The sample carries 9,400 or so clones, around 79% recorded once. The sequenced sample consisted of cells from a culture (not recorded whether cultured in vitro). All receptors derive from a human donor with melanoma.

The genes are TRBV6-5 and TRBJ1-5; D remains ambiguous. The V gene lost 5 bases and the J gene lost 5 bases, with 13 bases spanning the gap. The CDR3 loop spans 14 amino acids. Per germline, CDR1 MNHEY and CDR2 SVGAGI. The CDR3 region has the DNA TGTGCCAGCAGTCGCCGCAGAACATATCAGCCCCAGCATTTT. It translates to CASSRRRTYQPQHF.

CDR3 amino acids: CAWSRGVADTQYF. CDR3 coding DNA: TGTGCCTGGAGTAGGGGGGTGGCAGATACGCAGTATTTT. The genes are TRBV30 and TRBJ2-3; the D call may be TRBD1 or TRBD2 (6 bases each). The CDR3 length is 13 residues. Trimming took off 2 bases at V and 4 bases at J, with 10 bases between the two ends. Germline CDR1 and CDR2: GTSNPN and SVGIG (reference sequence). The entire variable domain, with the rest obtained from reference TRBV30 and TRBJ2-3, is as follows: SQTIHQWPATLVQPVGSPLSLECTVEGTSNPNLYWYRQAAGRGLQLLFYSVGIGQISSEVPQNLSASRPQDRQFILSSKKLLLSDSGFYLCAWSRGVADTQYFGPGTRLTVL.

This chain links TRBV7-9 with TRBJ1-2; D uncertain. The CDR3 is 15 residues long. V lost 0 bases and J 4 bases, leaving 12 bases between the germline ends. Looked up from germline, CDR1 is SEHNR and CDR2 is FQNEAQ (reference sequence). CDR3 nucleotide sequence: TGTGCCAGCAGCTTAGCCGGCACTGATTCCTATGGCTACACCTTC. Translation gives CASSLAGTDSYGYTF.

The chain couples TRBV29-1 to TRBJ1-5, with 9 bases identical to TRBD1. CDR1 is SQVTM, CDR2 ANQGSEA, per germline. With V trimmed by 7 bases and J by 5 bases, 3 bases remained unmatched. This CDR3 comprises 12 residues. The CDR3 is CSARTGDQPQHF. CDR3 bases: TGCAGCGCCCGGACAGGGGATCAGCCCCAGCATTTT.

The chain has TRBV30 and TRBJ2-3; the match to TRBD2 covers 16 bases. Unmatched junction bases numbered 6, after V lost 3 bases and J lost 3 bases. The CDR3 totals 17 residues. The germline V gene encodes CDR1 GTSNPN and CDR2 SVGIG (reference sequence). This chain's CDR3 is CAWSPGLAGGRTDTQYF. As DNA, the CDR3 is TGTGCCTGGAGCCCGGGACTAGCGGGGGGGCGGACAGATACGCAGTATTTT. Based on the CDR3 plus reference TRBV30 and TRBJ2-3, the full variable domain is SQTIHQWPATLVQPVGSPLSLECTVEGTSNPNLYWYRQAAGRGLQLLFYSVGIGQISSEVPQNLSASRPQDRQFILSSKKLLLSDSGFYLCAWSPGLAGGRTDTQYFGPGTRLTVL.

The V and J genes are TRBV7-9 and TRBJ2-3, with 11 bases identical to TRBD2. Germline trimming cut 3 bases from V and 2 bases from J; bases unmatched to any gene: 1. Per germline, CDR1 SEHNR and CDR2 FQNEAQ (reference sequence). This CDR3 region has 15 residues. CDR3 nucleotide sequence: TGTGCCAGCAGCTTGACTAGCGGGGACACAGATACGCAGTATTTT. Its translation: CASSLTSGDTDTQYF.

V is TRBV11-2 and J is TRBJ2-1; D uncertain. CDR1 SGHAT and CDR2 FQNNGV come from the germline V gene. Trimming left V 1 base short and J 2 bases short, with 6 bases between. The CDR3 has 14 amino acids. For the CDR3, the DNA is TGTGCCAGCAGCTTAGGACCGGCCTACAATGAGCAGTTCTTC. Amino acids: CASSLGPAYNEQFF.

By sample share, this clone is large. This chain uses TRBV29-1 with TRBJ1-2; 8 bases are shared with TRBD1. Trimming took 6 bases from V and 3 from J; bases not matched to a gene: 9. The germline V gene has CDR1 SQVTM and CDR2 ANQGSEA. The CDR3 has 14 amino acids. This CDR3 is CSVTGTGFDYGYTF. In DNA, the CDR3 is TGCAGCGTCACCGGGACAGGTTTTGACTATGGCTACACCTTC.

A few counts support this clone. The gene calls are TRBV10-3 and TRBJ2-7; maybe TRBD2 (5 bases). Germline V gives CDR1 ENHRY, CDR2 SYGVKD. V lost 2 bases to trimming and J lost 0 bases, with 14 bases between them. The CDR3 is 16 residues long. In nucleotides, the CDR3 is TGTGCCATCAGTGAGAGTCCCCAGCGGAACTCCTACGAGCAGTACTTC. It translates to CAISESPQRNSYEQYF.

The chain is built from TRBV10-3 and TRBJ2-7; tentatively, D is TRBD1 (5 bases). V lost 7 bases and J lost 2, with 18 bases in between. CDR3 length equals 15 residues. Germline loops: CDR1 ENHRY, CDR2 SYGVKD. CDR3 amino acids: CAIIVDRHLAYEQYF. CDR3 coding DNA: TGTGCCATCATCGTAGACAGACATCTTGCCTACGAGCAGTACTTC.

This chain joins TRBV19 and TRBJ1-3, with D possibly being TRBD1 (5 bases). CDR1 is LNHDA, CDR2 SQIVND, per germline (reference sequence). The CDR3 extends over 16 amino acids. V lost 4 bases and J lost 0, with 13 bases in between. CDR3 sequence (DNA): TGTGCCAGTAGTACTCGACAGAAAAGCTCTGGAAACACCATATATTTT. Residues: CASSTRQKSSGNTIYF.

CDR3: CASSPAGLNYGYTF. For the CDR3, the DNA is TGTGCCAGCAGCCCTGCCGGGCTTAACTATGGCTACACCTTC. The rearrangement links TRBV7-8 to TRBJ1-2; D unresolved. There are 14 residues in the CDR3. The ends were cut back, 5 bases at V and 1 base at J, with 11 bases in the middle. The germline V gene encodes CDR1 SGHVS and CDR2 FQNEAQ.

The chain employs TRBV3-1 (or the pseudogene TRBV3-2) and TRBJ2-1; 7 bases line up with TRBD2. The ends lost 0 bases at V and 8 bases at J; junction bases unmatched: 16. This CDR3 region has 18 residues. The V gene's germline CDR1 is LGHDT and CDR2 YNNKEL (reference sequence). CDR3 sequence: CASSQDWEGWGGGDEQFF. In DNA, the CDR3 is TGTGCCAGCAGCCAAGATTGGGAGGGCTGGGGCGGGGGTGATGAGCAGTTCTTC.

This clone was seen only a few times. The V gene is TRBV27, the J gene TRBJ2-1; D gene unclear. Germline V lookup: CDR1 MNHEY, CDR2 SMNVEV (reference sequence). With 3 bases removed from V and 7 bases from J, the gap between germline ends came to 7 bases. The CDR3 sequence is 12 residues long. CDR3 sequence (DNA): TGTGCCAGCAGTTTGTCGACGAATGAGCAGTTCTTC. Amino acids: CASSLSTNEQFF.

In its sample, this clone was seen once. The CDR3 is CASSLNLALAVQETQYF. Written as DNA, the CDR3 is TGTGCCAGCAGCTTAAACCTCGCGCTAGCGGTACAAGAGACCCAGTACTTC. The chain combines TRBV7-9 with TRBJ2-5; TRBD2 agrees at 7 bases. This CDR3 has 17 amino acids. V shed 2 bases, J shed 2 bases, and the junction held 11 bases outside the gene matches. Germline CDR1 is SEHNR and CDR2 is FQNEAQ (reference sequence).

This clone was counted once. The V and J genes are TRBV18 and TRBJ1-1; TRBD1 is a possible D gene (6 bases). Trimming cost V 4 bases and J 0 bases, with 15 bases left between them. This CDR3 has 16 residues. Germline V gene sequence: CDR1 KGHSH, CDR2 LQKENI. The DNA for the CDR3 is TGTGCCAGCTCACGTTCCAGGGGCTGGGTGAACACTGAAGCTTTCTTT. Translation gives CASSRSRGWVNTEAFF. The full variable domain, its missing parts supplied by reference TRBV18 and TRBJ1-1, is NAGVMQNPRHLVRRRGQEARLRCSPMKGHSHVYWYRQLPEEGLKFMVYLQKENIIDESGMPKERFSAEFPKEGPSILRIQQVVRGDSAAYFCASSRSRGWVNTEAFFGQGTRLTVV.

The chain uses TRBV7-8 and TRBJ2-3; perhaps TRBD1 as D (5 bases). Trimming left V 3 bases short and J 4 bases short, with 8 bases between. The CDR3 contains 13 residues. Germline CDR1 is SGHVS and CDR2 is FQNEAQ. CDR3 coding DNA: TGTGCCAGCAGCTTTGACAGAGCAGATACGCAGTATTTT. Protein: CASSFDRADTQYF.

This chain links TRBV5-1 with TRBJ2-1; D is possibly TRBD1 (6 bases). The CDR3 has 15 residues. Trimming cost V 4 bases and J 6 bases, with 17 bases left between them. CDR1 and CDR2 (germline): SGHRS, YFSETQ. The CDR3 sequence is CASSLVSGTTNEQFF. The CDR3 DNA is TGCGCCAGCAGCCTAGTGAGTGGGACAACCAATGAGCAGTTCTTC.

J is TRBJ1-1 and V is TRBV14; 9 nucleotides match TRBD1. The germline CDR1 and CDR2 sequences are SGHDN and FVKESK. The CDR3 consists of 15 residues. The ends lost 4 bases at V and 0 bases at J; junction bases unmatched: 3. The CDR3 nucleotides read TGTGCCAGCAGCCCGTGGACAGGGGTGAACACTGAAGCTTTCTTT. Its protein product is CASSPWTGVNTEAFF. Complete variable domain (other parts from reference TRBV14 and TRBJ1-1): EAGVTQFPSHSVIEKGQTVTLRCDPISGHDNLYWYRRVMGKEIKFLLHFVKESKQDESGMPNNRFLAERTGGTYSTLKVQPAELEDSGVYFCASSPWTGVNTEAFFGQGTRLTVV.

The V call is TRBV5-5, the J call TRBJ1-2; 10 bases fit TRBD1. Trimming cost V 2 bases and J 7 bases; bases outside gene matches: 5. The germline V gene has CDR1 SGHKS and CDR2 YYEKEE (reference sequence). The CDR3 loop spans 14 amino acids. The CDR3 nucleotides read TGTGCCAGCAGCTTCGACAGGGGGCGCTCTGGCTACACCTTC. Translated, it gives CASSFDRGRSGYTF.